These 18 T cell receptor beta chains share one sample of origin, sequenced in a study of blood T cell repertoires in COVID-19. Here immunoSEQ multiplex PCR was the method, and the copy in TCRdb shows in-frame clones only, minus some. The sample shows 330,000 or so clones, 85% to 90% of them seen only once. Sequencing was performed on PBMCs or T cells enriched from blood (not recorded which). These receptors all stem from a woman aged 30 to 39 who had been exposed to COVID-19.

CDR3 sequence: CATRSSYNSPLHF. CDR3 DNA sequence: TGTGCCACACGGAGCTCCTATAATTCACCCCTCCACTTT. The J gene is TRBJ1-6, the V gene TRBV12-3 or TRBV12-4; D is undetermined. This CDR3 contains 13 residues. The V and J ends lost 10 bases and 0 bases respectively, with 7 bases between them.

This clone appeared a single time. The rearrangement joins TRBV5-1 to TRBJ1-2; 8 bases are shared with TRBD1. The CDR3 covers 15 residues. V lost 4 bases and J lost 8; bases outside the gene matches: 13. The germline gives CDR1 SGHRS, CDR2 YFSETQ. The CDR3 DNA follows: TGCGCCAGCAGCCCGATACGGGGACAGGCCGCCGGCTACACCTTC. This sequence encodes CASSPIRGQAAGYTF.

The chain links TRBV7-9 to TRBJ2-1, with 7 positions matching TRBD2. The CDR3 runs to 11 residues. Germline assignment: CDR1 SEHNR and CDR2 FQNEAQ (reference sequence). V shed 5 bases and J 14 bases; nucleotides not matched to a gene: 6. CDR3 sequence: CASSPVGGKFF. CDR3 in DNA: TGTGCCAGCAGCCCAGTCGGGGGGAAGTTCTTC.

The chain uses TRBV13 and TRBJ2-1; TRBD2 matches at 8 bases. The junction had 12 bases not matched to a gene; V was cut back by 5 bases and J by 6 bases. The CDR3 has 16 residues. Germline loops: CDR1 PRHDT, CDR2 FYEKMQ (reference sequence). Here the CDR3 reads CASSRSGSKNVNEQFF. The DNA of the CDR3 is TGTGCCAGCAGCCGGAGCGGGAGTAAAAATGTCAATGAGCAGTTCTTC.

This chain connects TRBV28 to TRBJ2-3; 8 bases map to TRBD1. The J segment lost 3 bases and the V segment lost 3 bases, leaving 2 bases of the junction unmatched. This CDR3 is 14 amino acids long. Germline V gene data show CDR1 as MDHEN and CDR2 as SYDVKM. CDR3 DNA sequence: TGTGCCAGCAGTTTGGACAGGGCGACAGATACGCAGTATTTT. The encoded protein is CASSLDRATDTQYF.

V is TRBV5-8 and J is TRBJ2-1; TRBD1 aligns across 9 bases. Losses at the gene ends were 4 bases for V and 9 bases for J; bases not matched to a gene: 14. The germline V gene has CDR1 SGHTS and CDR2 YDEGEE. This CDR3 has 16 residues. The CDR3 sequence: CASSPHRDRVSGEQFF. In DNA form, the CDR3 reads TGTGCCAGCAGCCCCCACCGGGACAGGGTGTCCGGTGAGCAGTTCTTC.

This chain connects TRBV20-1 to TRBJ2-7; 7 bases align to TRBD1. The V segment lost 3 bases and the J segment 4 bases; nucleotides outside the gene matches: 21. The CDR3 is 18 residues long. Germline V gene lookup returns CDR1 DFQATT and CDR2 SNEGSKA (reference sequence). Here the CDR3 reads CSASLPGRQDRLEYEQYF. The CDR3 coding sequence is TGCAGTGCTAGTCTCCCCGGCCGACAGGACAGGTTGGAGTACGAGCAGTACTTC.

This chain connects TRBV5-1 to TRBJ2-2; D is possibly TRBD2 (6 bases). Germline V gene data show CDR1 as SGHRS and CDR2 as YFSETQ. V lost 0 bases, J lost 6 bases, and 9 bases lay in between. The CDR3 has 14 amino acids. CDR3: CASSLGTKAGELFF. As DNA, the CDR3 is TGCGCCAGCAGCTTGGGGACTAAGGCCGGGGAGCTGTTTTTT.

The chain uses TRBV9 and TRBJ1-3, with D tentatively TRBD1 (6 bases). The V gene's germline CDR1 is SGDLS and CDR2 YYNGEE. This CDR3 region has 14 residues. V gave up 3 bases and J gave up 7 bases, with 14 bases separating them. CDR3 sequence: CASSAEQGWNTIYF. The CDR3 DNA is TGTGCCAGCAGCGCGGAACAGGGTTGGAACACCATATATTTT.

The J gene is TRBJ1-2, the V gene TRBV9, with D perhaps matching TRBD1 (6 bases). Germline V gene data show CDR1 as SGDLS and CDR2 as YYNGEE. Trimming shortened V by 4 bases and J by 8 bases, and 15 bases separated the two germline ends. The CDR3 contains 13 residues. The CDR3 region is CASSPTGWEGYTF. CDR3 in DNA: TGTGCCAGCAGCCCAACAGGGTGGGAAGGCTACACCTTC. Full variable domain (missing parts from reference TRBV9 and TRBJ1-2): DSGVTQTPKHLITATGQRVTLRCSPRSGDLSVYWYQQSLDQGLQFLIQYYNGEERAKGNILERFSAQQFPDLHSELNLSSLELGDSALYFCASSPTGWEGYTFGSGTRLTVV.

V gene TRBV5-1 combines with J gene TRBJ1-4; the D gene is possibly TRBD1 (5 bases). The ends were cut back, 3 bases at V and 6 bases at J, with 12 bases in the middle. CDR3 length equals 14 residues. Looked up from germline, CDR1 is SGHRS and CDR2 is YFSETQ. CDR3 bases: TGCGCCAGCAGCTCCGTGGTAGGGGATGAAAAACTGTTTTTT. Translating gives CASSSVVGDEKLFF.

The V gene is TRBV7-2, the J gene TRBJ2-6; TRBD2 agrees at 7 bases. Germline V gene data show CDR1 as SGHTA and CDR2 as FQGNSA. CDR3 length equals 16 residues. V shed 6 bases, J shed 0 bases, and the junction held 5 bases outside the gene matches. The CDR3 spells CASRQAGNSGANVLTF. DNA of the CDR3: TGTGCCAGCAGGCAAGCGGGGAACTCTGGGGCCAACGTCCTGACTTTC. The full variable domain, in which reference TRBV7-2 and TRBJ2-6 provide the parts outside the CDR3, is GAGVSQSPSNKVTEKGKDVELRCDPISGHTALYWYRQSLGQGLEFLIYFQGNSAPDKSGLPSDRFSAERTGGSVSTLTIQRTQQEDSAVYLCASRQAGNSGANVLTFGAGSRLTVL.

This chain links TRBV6-1 with TRBJ1-5, with 10 bases lining up with TRBD1. This CDR3 has 20 amino acids. Germline V CDR1 and CDR2: MNHNS, SASEGT. The junction had 18 bases not matched to a gene; V was cut back by 4 bases and J by 3 bases. The CDR3 protein is CASSGTLGTGAPGFNQPQHF. The CDR3 DNA sequence: TGTGCCAGCAGTGGCACCCTCGGGACAGGGGCGCCCGGTTTCAATCAGCCCCAGCATTTT.

V usage is TRBV12-3 or TRBV12-4 and J usage is TRBJ2-1, with D possibly TRBD1 on 5 matching bases. V lost 4 bases and J lost 5, with 9 bases in between. The length of the CDR3 is 13 residues. CDR3 residues: CASSSGSHNEQFF. The CDR3 DNA sequence: TGTGCCAGCAGTTCAGGGTCCCACAATGAGCAGTTCTTC.

The chain carries TRBV2 and TRBJ2-2; weak D call: TRBD2 (6 bases). Germline lookup yields CDR1 SNHLY and CDR2 FYNNEI. The CDR3 sequence is 15 residues long. V was clipped by 6 bases and J by 1 base, with 12 bases between them. CDR3 loop: CASRIAGLNTGELFF. The CDR3 coding sequence is TGTGCCAGCAGGATCGCGGGACTGAACACCGGGGAGCTGTTTTTT. The whole variable domain, filled in from reference TRBV2 and TRBJ2-2, reads EPEVTQTPSHQVTQMGQEVILRCVPISNHLYFYWYRQILGQKVEFLVSFYNNEISEKSEIFDDQFSVERPDGSNFTLKIRSTKLEDSAMYFCASRIAGLNTGELFFGEGSRLTVL.

This chain uses TRBV11-1 with TRBJ2-5; 8 nucleotides align to TRBD1. Germline V gene lookup returns CDR1 SGHAT and CDR2 FQDESV (reference sequence). Trimming at V came to 5 bases and at J to 5 bases, leaving 13 bases not matched to a gene. The CDR3 has 16 amino acids. The DNA for the CDR3 is TGTGCCAGCAGCCTGGACAGGGAAGGGTCTCGGGAGACCCAGTACTTC. Translation gives CASSLDREGSRETQYF.

This clone came up once. This chain joins TRBV10-3 and TRBJ2-7, with D perhaps matching TRBD2 (6 bases). CDR3 length: 13 amino acids. V lost 4 bases to trimming and J lost 3 bases, with 10 bases between them. Germline V gene lookup returns CDR1 ENHRY and CDR2 SYGVKD. The CDR3 is CAISGGEVYEQYF. CDR3 in DNA: TGTGCCATCAGTGGCGGGGAGGTCTACGAGCAGTACTTC.

The chain links TRBV15 to TRBJ2-6; D unresolved. Trimming took off 5 bases at V and 6 bases at J, with 5 bases between the two ends. Looked up from germline, CDR1 is LNHNV and CDR2 is YYDKDF (reference sequence). The CDR3 sequence is 12 residues long. DNA of the CDR3: TGTGCCACCAGCGGCACGGCCAACGTCCTGACTTTC. Protein: CATSGTANVLTF.